The 26 T cell receptor beta chains below were found in one sample sequenced in a study of tumor-infiltrating lymphocytes in localized non-small cell lung cancer. The repertoire was sequenced with immunoSEQ multiplex PCR; TCRdb's copy has only in-frame clones and lacks some. The sample comprises more than 9,500 clones, just over 85% of which are singletons, and approximately 9.3% rests with the top ten. Sample: lung tumor tissue. Receptors originate from a human donor with non-small cell lung cancer.

This clone occurred a few times. This chain uses TRBV27 with TRBJ2-1; D gene uncertain. The CDR3 is made up of 14 amino acids. Germline V gene lookup returns CDR1 MNHEY and CDR2 SMNVEV (reference sequence). V was shortened by 2 bases and J by 5 bases, with 10 bases between the two germline ends. In DNA form, the CDR3 reads TGTGCCAGCAGTTTAGGCCCCACGAACAATGAGCAGTTCTTC. It is translated as CASSLGPTNNEQFF.

The chain joins TRBV18 to TRBJ2-7; 10 bases are shared with TRBD1. CDR1 KGHSH and CDR2 LQKENI come from the germline V gene. J was trimmed by 2 bases and V by 5 bases; bases with no gene match: 3. The CDR3 is made up of 14 amino acids. The CDR3 DNA is TGTGCCAGCTCAACGGGACAGGGGCCCTACGAGCAGTACTTC. This gives the protein CASSTGQGPYEQYF.

This clone was seen a handful of times. V is TRBV5-1 and J is TRBJ2-1; 11 positions agree with TRBD2. This CDR3 comprises 14 residues. CDR1 and CDR2 from the germline V gene are SGHRS and YFSETQ. The V and J ends lost 6 bases and 8 bases, in that order; junction bases with no gene match: 7. The CDR3 protein is CASTPRTSGHEQFF. The CDR3 coding sequence is TGCGCCAGCACCCCCCGGACTAGCGGGCATGAGCAGTTCTTC.

The chain is built from TRBV5-5 and TRBJ2-5; D is tentatively TRBD1 or TRBD2 (6 bases each). The germline V gene has CDR1 SGHKS and CDR2 YYEKEE (reference sequence). The CDR3 sequence is 14 residues long. V lost 6 bases, J lost 0 bases, and 12 bases lay in between. This CDR3 reads CASTKGGNQETQYF. CDR3 coding DNA: TGTGCCAGCACCAAAGGGGGGAACCAAGAGACCCAGTACTTC. The full variable domain, completed using reference TRBV5-5 and TRBJ2-5, is DAGVTQSPTHLIKTRGQQVTLRCSPISGHKSVSWYQQVLGQGPQFIFQYYEKEERGRGNFPDRFSARQFPNYSSELNVNALLLGDSALYLCASTKGGNQETQYFGPGTRLLVL.

V is TRBV29-1 and J is TRBJ1-2, with TRBD1 matching 9 bases. J was trimmed by 8 bases and V by 4 bases; bases with no gene match: 8. The CDR3 has 13 residues. In germline, CDR1 is SQVTM, CDR2 ANQGSEA. The CDR3 coding sequence is TGCAGCGTTGCGTCACAGGGGGCGGGAGGCTACACCTTC. Its translation is CSVASQGAGGYTF.

V and J are TRBV5-5 and TRBJ2-7; tentative D call: TRBD1 (5 bases). V was clipped by 0 bases and J by 2 bases, with 9 bases between them. Per germline, CDR1 SGHKS and CDR2 YYEKEE (reference sequence). The CDR3 is 14 amino acids. This CDR3 reads CASSLADSTYEQYF. In nucleotides, the CDR3 is TGTGCCAGCAGCTTGGCCGACAGTACCTACGAGCAGTACTTC.

This chain uses TRBV5-1 with TRBJ2-5, with 7 bases lining up with TRBD1. V shed 3 bases, J shed 5 bases, and the junction held 10 bases outside the gene matches. There are 15 residues in the CDR3. The V gene's germline CDR1 is SGHRS and CDR2 YFSETQ. Written as DNA, the CDR3 is TGCGCCAGCAGCTCTGGACAGGTCTTCCAGGAGACCCAGTACTTC. The encoded protein is CASSSGQVFQETQYF.

The chain has TRBV15 and TRBJ2-3; D may be TRBD2 (6 bases). Germline V gene lookup returns CDR1 LNHNV and CDR2 YYDKDF (reference sequence). With 1 base removed from V and 3 bases from J, the gap between germline ends came to 11 bases. The CDR3 is made up of 15 amino acids. CDR3 protein: CATSRVAGTTDTQYF. For the CDR3, the DNA is TGTGCCACCAGCAGAGTGGCGGGGACGACAGATACGCAGTATTTT.

The V call is TRBV2, the J call TRBJ1-3; D unclear. The CDR3 loop spans 14 amino acids. The germline CDR1 and CDR2 sequences are SNHLY and FYNNEI. The germline V and J ends were trimmed by 5 bases and 2 bases, with 10 bases remaining between them. CDR3: CASSPGSTGNTIYF. As DNA, the CDR3 is TGTGCCAGCAGTCCGGGTTCCACTGGAAACACCATATATTTT.

This chain connects TRBV4-2 to TRBJ2-3; 8 nucleotides match TRBD2. The CDR3 has 16 residues. Germline loops: CDR1 LGHNA, CDR2 YNFKEQ. V was pared by 3 bases and J by 6 bases, with 11 bases of the junction left unmatched. The CDR3 sequence: CASSHGSGAGGDTQYF. CDR3 in DNA: TGTGCCAGCAGCCATGGTAGCGGGGCCGGGGGGGATACGCAGTATTTT.

CDR3 sequence reads: CSALAGGAGEAFF. The CDR3 DNA is TGCAGCGCCCTCGCAGGGGGCGCGGGGGAAGCTTTCTTT. V is TRBV29-1 and J is TRBJ1-1; 8 bases align to TRBD1. The germline V gene has CDR1 SQVTM and CDR2 ANQGSEA. CDR3 length: 13 amino acids. J lost 8 bases, V lost 7 bases, and 12 bases had no gene match.

The V call is TRBV5-1, the J call TRBJ2-7, with a possible D match to TRBD1 (5 bases). Germline lookup yields CDR1 SGHRS and CDR2 YFSETQ. V lost 0 bases to trimming and J lost 3 bases, with 13 bases between them. The CDR3 spans 15 residues. This chain's CDR3 is CASSLGPGWDYEQYF. The CDR3 DNA is TGCGCCAGCAGCTTGGGTCCAGGGTGGGACTACGAGCAGTACTTC.

This clone occurred a few times. The V gene is TRBV29-1, the J gene TRBJ1-5; D remains unclear. V was cut by 2 bases and J by 2 bases, with 10 bases left in between. CDR1 and CDR2 (germline): SQVTM, ANQGSEA. The CDR3 covers 14 residues. The CDR3 coding sequence is TGCAGCGTTGAAATCGGGGTGGGCAATCAGCCCCAGCATTTT. Encoded protein: CSVEIGVGNQPQHF.

The sample holds one count of this clone. The J gene is TRBJ2-1, the V gene TRBV18; D unresolved. CDR1 is KGHSH and CDR2 is LQKENI in the germline V gene. Trimming stripped 3 bases from V and 2 bases from J, with 14 bases between. The CDR3 is 16 amino acids. DNA for the CDR3: TGTGCCAGCTCACCCCTGGGGTCGCTTCCCTACAATGAGCAGTTCTTC. This encodes CASSPLGSLPYNEQFF.

The V and J genes are TRBV15 and TRBJ2-2; no firm D call. The V end lost 0 bases, the J end lost 0 bases, and 5 bases lay between the germline ends. The CDR3 contains 15 residues. Germline V lookup: CDR1 LNHNV, CDR2 YYDKDF (reference sequence). The CDR3 DNA sequence: TGTGCCACCAGCAGAGAACGACCGAACACCGGGGAGCTGTTTTTT. Translation gives CATSRERPNTGELFF.

The CDR3 region is CASSTLKGGGAEEQYF. CDR3 coding DNA: TGTGCCAGCAGCACCCTAAAGGGGGGGGGCGCGGAAGAGCAGTACTTC. The chain combines TRBV5-5 with TRBJ2-7, with D perhaps matching TRBD2 (7 bases). Germline loops: CDR1 SGHKS, CDR2 YYEKEE (reference sequence). There are 16 residues in the CDR3. Trimming left V 4 bases short and J 7 bases short, with 24 bases between.

CDR3 residues: CASRRAVQYEQYF. As DNA, the CDR3 is TGTGCCAGCAGAAGGGCAGTCCAATACGAGCAGTACTTC. The chain links TRBV6-1 to TRBJ2-7, with D unresolved. There are 13 residues in the CDR3. V lost 6 bases and J lost 4, with 13 bases in between. Germline values: CDR1 MNHNS, CDR2 SASEGT.

The chain couples TRBV7-2 to TRBJ2-7, with 8 bases lining up with TRBD2. Germline V CDR1 and CDR2: SGHTA, FQGNSA. The V gene end was trimmed by 4 bases and the J gene end by 2 bases; junction bases not matched to a gene: 7. This CDR3 spans 15 amino acids. The CDR3 reads CASSSWTSRTYEQYF. In DNA form, the CDR3 reads TGTGCCAGCAGCTCGTGGACTAGCAGGACCTACGAGCAGTACTTC.

This rearrangement joins TRBV18 to TRBJ1-2; a weak D match, TRBD1 (5 bases). The V gene's germline CDR1 is KGHSH and CDR2 LQKENI. V lost 0 bases, J lost 2 bases, and 7 bases lay in between. The CDR3 spans 14 residues. CDR3 amino acids: CASSPPGLNYGYTF. CDR3 nucleotides: TGTGCCAGCTCACCACCGGGGCTCAACTATGGCTACACCTTC.

This chain joins TRBV6-1 and TRBJ2-5, with 7 bases lining up with TRBD1. This CDR3 is 13 amino acids long. Per germline, CDR1 MNHNS and CDR2 SASEGT. The J segment lost 4 bases and the V segment lost 6 bases, leaving 5 bases of the junction unmatched. In nucleotides, the CDR3 is TGTGCCAGCAGGACAGGGCCAAGAGAGACCCAGTACTTC. This sequence encodes CASRTGPRETQYF.

CDR3 bases: TGTGCCAGCAGCTTGTCGCAGGGCTATGAGCAGTTCTTC. Translated, it gives CASSLSQGYEQFF. The chain couples TRBV5-4 to TRBJ2-1; TRBD1 is a possible D gene (5 bases). The germline CDR1 and CDR2 sequences are SGHNT and YYREEE (reference sequence). The V end was cut by 1 base, the J end by 8 bases, with 10 bases between. The CDR3 totals 13 residues.

The chain uses TRBV6-5 and TRBJ2-3; 9 nucleotides line up with TRBD2. Germline V gene sequence: CDR1 MNHEY, CDR2 SVGAGI. This CDR3 spans 15 amino acids. Trimming removed 1 base from V and 8 bases from J; junction bases left unmatched: 7. As DNA, the CDR3 is TGTGCCAGCAGTTACTTTAGCGGGAGCGGTGGTACGCAGTATTTT. This codes for CASSYFSGSGGTQYF.

The J gene is TRBJ2-3, the V gene TRBV5-1; 9 nucleotides agree with TRBD2. With 5 bases clipped from V and 4 bases from J, the junction kept 5 bases outside the gene matches. CDR1 is SGHRS, CDR2 YFSETQ, per germline. The CDR3 covers 14 residues. The CDR3 sequence: CASRSGRRADTQYF. The CDR3 DNA sequence: TGCGCCAGCAGAAGCGGGAGGAGGGCAGATACGCAGTATTTT. Full variable domain (rest looked up from reference TRBV5-1 and TRBJ2-3): KAGVTQTPRYLIKTRGQQVTLSCSPISGHRSVSWYQQTPGQGLQFLFEYFSETQRNKGNFPGRFSGRQFSNSRSEMNVSTLELGDSALYLCASRSGRRADTQYFGPGTRLTVL.

This rearrangement joins TRBV18 to TRBJ2-1; TRBD2 aligns across 9 bases. V shed 0 bases and J 3 bases; nucleotides not matched to a gene: 9. Germline CDR1 is KGHSH and CDR2 is LQKENI. The CDR3 is 18 residues long. CDR3 DNA: TGTGCCAGCTCACCACCGTTGGCTAGCGGGGAAAACTACAATGAGCAGTTCTTC. Its protein is CASSPPLASGENYNEQFF.

This chain joins TRBV30 and TRBJ1-5, with D maybe TRBD1 (6 bases). The V gene lost 0 bases and the J gene lost 7 bases, with 19 bases spanning the gap. The CDR3 loop spans 16 amino acids. Germline values: CDR1 GTSNPN, CDR2 SVGIG (reference sequence). Written as DNA, the CDR3 is TGTGCCTGGAGTGTCCAGGGGTCATCGCAGAGGCAGCCCCAGCATTTT. Translated, it gives CAWSVQGSSQRQPQHF.

The chain has TRBV28 and TRBJ1-5; 7 bases match TRBD1. The CDR3 is made up of 14 amino acids. V lost 5 bases and J lost 11; bases outside the gene matches: 12. CDR1 is MDHEN and CDR2 is SYDVKM in the germline V gene. As DNA, the CDR3 is TGTGCCAGCAGTGCCGGGACAGCCCCTCGGTCCCAGCATTTT. Translating it yields CASSAGTAPRSQHF.